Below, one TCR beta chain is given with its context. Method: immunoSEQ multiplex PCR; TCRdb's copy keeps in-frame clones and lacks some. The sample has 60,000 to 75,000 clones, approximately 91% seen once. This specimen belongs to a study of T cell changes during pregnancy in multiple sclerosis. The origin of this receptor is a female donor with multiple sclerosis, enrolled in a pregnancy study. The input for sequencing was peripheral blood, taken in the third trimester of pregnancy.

CDR3 in DNA: TGCGCCAGCAGCTCTACAGGGGGTTATTTTTCACCCCTCCACTTT. It encodes CASSSTGGYFSPLHF. V and J are TRBV5-1 and TRBJ1-6; 8 bases align to TRBD1. This CDR3 contains 15 residues. Germline CDR1 reads SGHRS; CDR2 reads YFSETQ. V trimming: 3 bases; J trimming: 9 bases; junction bases outside the gene matches: 8.